This T cell receptor beta chain was documented in a study of CD8 T cells in ankylosing spondylitis. Study conclusions and caveats: Made up of about eight highly homologous variants, a TCR beta motif appeared characteristic of ankylosing spondylitis blood.

TCRdb fed the 5' RACE reads into MiXCR, producing one record per CDR3 protein. The sample carries some 220,000 distinct CDR3 sequences, 7.3% recorded once. V was pared by 4 bases and J by 0 bases, with 4 bases between. CDR1 and CDR2 from the germline V gene are SEHNR and FQNEAQ (reference sequence). The CDR3 sequence is 13 residues long. This clonotype was detected ten times or more. Its antigen is undetermined. The sequence came from a male donor with ankylosing spondylitis. The chain couples TRBV7-9 to TRBJ1-5; no clear D. The sample consisted of blood, either unsorted or a sorted T cell fraction (not recorded which). The CDR3 protein is CASSSDSNQPQHF. The CDR3 region has the DNA TGTGCCAGCAGCTCTGATAGCAATCAGCCCCAGCATTTT.